This T cell receptor (beta chain) is from a study of yellow fever vaccine responses in identical twins. TCRdb reprocessed the RT-PCR reads via MiXCR and lists one record per CDR3 protein. This table holds about 4,800 distinct CDR3 sequences, over 75% found once. Germline V CDR1 and CDR2: SGHNT, YENEEA. The CDR3 spans 12 residues. The V end was cut by 8 bases, the J end by 6 bases, with 10 bases between. Study-level findings and limits: After vaccination, twins' T cell response reportedly seemed partly convergent, partly personalized.

With regard to this clonotype: The antigen is undetermined.

The chain has TRBV11-3 and TRBJ2-2; D ambiguous. The sequence derives from a woman aged 18 to 35 who received the yellow fever vaccine. The source material was T cells from blood (PBMCs), unsorted or a sorted subset (not recorded which), sampled before or after yellow fever vaccination (not recorded which). The CDR3 nucleotides are TGTGCCAGCGGAACTTTTTCCGGGGAGCTGTTTTTT. Translating it yields CASGTFSGELFF.